The rows below give T cell receptor beta chains drawn from one sample of a study of CD8 T cells in ankylosing spondylitis. TCRdb called the 5' RACE reads again in MiXCR, with one record for every CDR3 protein. Of around 180,000 distinct CDR3 sequences in the sample, over 10% were seen once. The sequenced sample was blood, either unsorted or a sorted T cell fraction (not recorded which). These receptors all come from a female donor with ankylosing spondylitis or in good health (not recorded which). Both conserved end residues are part of each CDR3. D genes are given only for firm matches. Clone size is shown for a subset of rows, as once, few, many or a class of expanded clone.

TRBJ1-1 many - TRBV3-1 TGTGCCAGCAGCCTACAGGTGATGAACACTGAAGCTTTCTTT CASSLQVMNTEAFF
TRBJ2-2 - TRBD2 TRBV6-1 TGTGCCAGCGTAGCGGGAGGGTTGGCCGGGGAGCTGTTTTTT CASVAGGLAGELFF
TRBJ2-1 many TRBD1 TRBV5-6 TGTGCCAGCACCTGGGGGGACAGGGACTACAATGAGCAGTTCTTC CASTWGDRDYNEQFF
TRBJ1-3 many - TRBV7-2 TGTGCCAGCAGCTTAGCGGCTGGAAACACCATATATTTT CASSLAAGNTIYF
TRBJ2-3 many TRBD2 TRBV5-1 TGCGCCAGCAGCACCTCGCTAGCGGGAGCAGATACGCAGTATTTT CASSTSLAGADTQYF
TRBJ2-4 - TRBD2 TRBV27 TGTGCCAGCAGTTTACGACGGGGGGTCGGCGGCCTAGCCAAAAACATTCAGTACTTC CASSLRRGVGGLAKNIQYF
TRBJ1-2 few - TRBV2 TGTGCCAGCAGTGAATTCAGCTATGGCTACACCTTC CASSEFSYGYTF
TRBJ2-7 few TRBD2 TRBV12-3/TRBV12-4 TGTGCCAGCAGCGGACTAGCGGGGTTCTCCTACGAGCAGTACTTC CASSGLAGFSYEQYF
TRBJ2-7 many TRBD2 TRBV27 TGTGCCAGCAGTTCTCGAGGGACTAGCGGGAGAAAGGAGCAGTACTTC CASSSRGTSGRKEQYF
TRBJ1-2 - TRBD1 TRBV7-3 TGTGCCAGCAGCCCAGGGACAGGGGTTTATGGCTATGGCTACACCTTC CASSPGTGVYGYGYTF
TRBJ2-1 many - TRBV18 TGTGCCAGCTCACCATTCCCTTTCGGAGGCAATGAGCAGTTCTTC CASSPFPFGGNEQFF
TRBJ2-1 many TRBD1 TRBV5-1 TGCGCCAGCAGCTCGACAGGGGGTATGGGCAATGAGCAGTTCTTC CASSSTGGMGNEQFF
TRBJ1-5 many - TRBV7-2 TGTGCCAGCAGCAGACCGGGACACAATCAGCCCCAGCATTTT CASSRPGHNQPQHF